The 9 T cell receptor beta chains below come from one sample, sequenced in a study of T cell responses to AZD1222 COVID-19 vaccine. Repertoires were generated with immunoSEQ multiplex PCR, while TCRdb's copy carries only in-frame clones and drops some. Of approximately 180,000 clones in the sample, 75% to 90% are singletons; the top ten hold 4% to 4.5%. The material was peripheral blood, obtained 28 days after the second dose of the MenACWY control vaccine. Receptors originate from an adult who received the MenACWY meningococcal vaccine as a control.

CDR3 in amino acids: CASSSALGQGGTEAFF. The CDR3 region has the DNA TGTGCCAGCAGTTCGGCCCTGGGACAGGGCGGCACTGAAGCTTTCTTT. The chain couples TRBV6-5 to TRBJ1-1; TRBD1 agrees at 9 bases. With V trimmed by 4 bases and J by 4 bases, 10 bases remained unmatched. The CDR3 is 16 amino acids. Germline lookup yields CDR1 MNHEY and CDR2 SVGAGI.

The V gene is TRBV28, the J gene TRBJ2-7; 7 nucleotides match TRBD1. From germline, CDR1 is MDHEN and CDR2 SYDVKM. The V segment lost 8 bases and the J segment 4 bases; nucleotides outside the gene matches: 5. CDR3 length: 12 residues. The CDR3 nucleotides read TGTGCCAGCGAGGACAGGCTATACGAGCAGTACTTC. Translating it yields CASEDRLYEQYF.

This clone was counted only a few times. The CDR3 loop reads CASSLGPGQSSGANVLTF. For the CDR3, the DNA is TGTGCCAGCAGCTTAGGCCCGGGACAAAGTTCTGGGGCCAACGTCCTGACTTTC. The V gene is TRBV7-9, the J gene TRBJ2-6; a possible D gene is TRBD1 (6 bases). The germline gives CDR1 SEHNR, CDR2 FQNEAQ (reference sequence). The CDR3 is 18 residues long. V was trimmed by 1 base and J by 1 base, leaving 14 bases between them.

The chain joins TRBV27 to TRBJ1-2, with 9 bases identical to TRBD1. CDR3 length equals 16 residues. V trimming: 3 bases; J trimming: 4 bases; junction bases outside the gene matches: 9. The germline V gene encodes CDR1 MNHEY and CDR2 SMNVEV (reference sequence). The CDR3: CASSFGGTGFFYGYTF. The CDR3 DNA follows: TGTGCCAGCAGTTTCGGCGGGACAGGGTTTTTCTATGGCTACACCTTC.

The chain is built from TRBV11-3 and TRBJ2-1; 7 bases match TRBD2. This CDR3 has 15 amino acids. The germline CDR1 and CDR2 sequences are SGHNT and YENEEA. With V trimmed by 3 bases and J by 1 base, 3 bases remained unmatched. The DNA for the CDR3 is TGTGCCAGCAGCTTTTCTAGCGGTTCCTACAATGAGCAGTTCTTC. It is translated as CASSFSSGSYNEQFF. Together with reference TRBV11-3 and TRBJ2-1, the CDR3 gives the full variable domain: EAGVVQSPRYKIIEKKQPVAFWCNPISGHNTLYWYLQNLGQGPELLIRYENEEAVDDSQLPKDRFSAERLKGVDSTLKIQPAELGDSAVYLCASSFSSGSYNEQFFGPGTRLTVL.

J is TRBJ2-1 and V is TRBV30, with TRBD1 as a possible D gene (5 bases). Germline V CDR1 and CDR2: GTSNPN, SVGIG (reference sequence). Trimming took 2 bases from V and 9 from J, leaving 11 bases between them. CDR3 length: 12 amino acids. CDR3 amino acids: CAWSRGRGEQFF. The CDR3 nucleotides are TGTGCCTGGAGTCGAGGTAGGGGTGAGCAGTTCTTC.

CDR3 nucleotides: TGTGCCAGCAGCCCGGATTCGGGGGAGCAGTACTTC. This gives the protein CASSPDSGEQYF. This chain connects TRBV11-3 to TRBJ2-7, with a tentative D call TRBD2 (5 bases). The CDR3 runs 12 residues. V was shortened by 5 bases and J by 7 bases, with 12 bases between the two germline ends. Germline CDR1 and CDR2: SGHNT and YENEEA.

Written as DNA, the CDR3 is TGTGCCAGCAGTGATGAGGGCAGGGGCGGACCCCTCCACTTT. It yields the protein CASSDEGRGGPLHF. The V and J genes are TRBV2 and TRBJ1-6, with D tentatively TRBD1 (6 bases). The length of the CDR3 is 14 residues. Trimming shortened V by 3 bases and J by 12 bases, and 15 bases separated the two germline ends. Germline CDR1 and CDR2: SNHLY and FYNNEI.

The chain joins TRBV19 to TRBJ1-3; D may be TRBD1 (5 bases). The CDR3 totals 16 residues. The V gene's germline CDR1 is LNHDA and CDR2 SQIVND (reference sequence). Trimming stripped 5 bases from V and 1 base from J, with 15 bases between. In DNA form, the CDR3 reads TGTGCCAGTAGTTCTGAGGGACTCCCGTCTGGAAACACCATATATTTT. This sequence encodes CASSSEGLPSGNTIYF.